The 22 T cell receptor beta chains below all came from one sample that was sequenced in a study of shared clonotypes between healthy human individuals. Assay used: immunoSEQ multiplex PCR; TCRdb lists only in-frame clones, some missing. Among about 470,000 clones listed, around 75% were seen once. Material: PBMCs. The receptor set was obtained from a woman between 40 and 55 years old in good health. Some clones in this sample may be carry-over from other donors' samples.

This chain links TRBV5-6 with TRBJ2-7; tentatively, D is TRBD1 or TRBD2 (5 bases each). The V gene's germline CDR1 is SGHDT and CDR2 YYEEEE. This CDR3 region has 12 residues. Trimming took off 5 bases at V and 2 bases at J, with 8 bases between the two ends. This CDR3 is CASSTGPYEQYF. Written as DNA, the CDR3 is TGTGCCAGCAGTACGGGACCCTACGAGCAGTACTTC.

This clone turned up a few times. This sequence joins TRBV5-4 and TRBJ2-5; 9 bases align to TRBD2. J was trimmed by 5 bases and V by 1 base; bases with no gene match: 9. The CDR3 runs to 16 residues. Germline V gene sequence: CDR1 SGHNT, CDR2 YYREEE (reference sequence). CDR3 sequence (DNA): TGTGCCAGCAGCTTGAGACTAGCGGCCCCCCGTGAGACCCAGTACTTC. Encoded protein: CASSLRLAAPRETQYF.

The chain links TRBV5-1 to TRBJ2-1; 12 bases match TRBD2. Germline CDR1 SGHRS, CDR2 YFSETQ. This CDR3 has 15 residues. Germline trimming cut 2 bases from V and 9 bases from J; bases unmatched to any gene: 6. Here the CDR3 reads CASSFLTSGRSEQFF. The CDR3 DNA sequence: TGCGCCAGCAGCTTTTTAACTAGCGGGAGGAGTGAGCAGTTCTTC.

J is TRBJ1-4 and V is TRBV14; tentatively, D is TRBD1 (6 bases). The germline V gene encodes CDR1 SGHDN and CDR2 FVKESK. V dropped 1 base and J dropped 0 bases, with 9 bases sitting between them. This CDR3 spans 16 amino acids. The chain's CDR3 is CASSQGTAATNEKLFF. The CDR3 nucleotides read TGTGCCAGCAGCCAAGGGACAGCTGCAACTAATGAAAAACTGTTTTTT.

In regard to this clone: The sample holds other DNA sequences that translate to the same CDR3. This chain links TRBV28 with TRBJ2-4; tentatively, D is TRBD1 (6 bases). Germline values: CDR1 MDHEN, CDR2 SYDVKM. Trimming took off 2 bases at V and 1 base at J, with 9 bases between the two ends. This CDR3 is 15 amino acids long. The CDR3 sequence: CASSLQGLAKNIQYF. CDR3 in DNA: TGTGCCAGCAGTTTACAGGGGTTGGCCAAAAACATTCAGTACTTC.

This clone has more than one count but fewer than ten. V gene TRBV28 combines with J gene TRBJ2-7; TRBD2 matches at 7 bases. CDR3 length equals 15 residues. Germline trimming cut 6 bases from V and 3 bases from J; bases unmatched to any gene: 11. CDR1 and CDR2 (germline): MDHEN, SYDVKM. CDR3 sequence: CASSPGGRVFYEQYF. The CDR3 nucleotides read TGTGCCAGCAGCCCGGGAGGCAGGGTCTTCTACGAGCAGTACTTC.

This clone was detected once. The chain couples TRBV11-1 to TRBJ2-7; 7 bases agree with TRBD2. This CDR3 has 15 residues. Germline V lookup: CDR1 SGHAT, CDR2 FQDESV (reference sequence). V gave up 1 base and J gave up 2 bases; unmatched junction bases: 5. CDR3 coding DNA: TGTGCCAGCAGCTTAGATCAGCGGGGCCCCTACGAGCAGTACTTC. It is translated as CASSLDQRGPYEQYF.

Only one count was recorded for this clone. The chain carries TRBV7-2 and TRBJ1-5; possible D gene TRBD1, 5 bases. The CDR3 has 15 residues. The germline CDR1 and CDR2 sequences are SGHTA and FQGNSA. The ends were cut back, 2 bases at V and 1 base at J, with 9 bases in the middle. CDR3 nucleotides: TGTGCCAGCAGCTTATCCCGGGACAGCAATCAGCCCCAGCATTTT. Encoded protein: CASSLSRDSNQPQHF.

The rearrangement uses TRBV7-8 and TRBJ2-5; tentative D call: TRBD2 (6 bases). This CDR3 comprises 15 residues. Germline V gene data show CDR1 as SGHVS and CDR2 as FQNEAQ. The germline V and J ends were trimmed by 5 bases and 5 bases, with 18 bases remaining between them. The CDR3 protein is CASSPGPWRAETQYF. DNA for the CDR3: TGTGCCAGCAGCCCCGGGCCCTGGAGGGCCGAGACCCAGTACTTC.

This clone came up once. CDR3 sequence (DNA): TGTGCCAACCTCCGCCGTCTACATCCCGGGCGGGGGACCGGGGAGCTGTTTTTT. This sequence encodes CANLRRLHPGRGTGELFF. V is TRBV27 and J is TRBJ2-2, with 7 bases aligning to TRBD2. The CDR3 consists of 18 residues. Germline V lookup: CDR1 MNHEY, CDR2 SMNVEV (reference sequence). Losses at the gene ends were 10 bases for V and 5 bases for J; bases not matched to a gene: 22.

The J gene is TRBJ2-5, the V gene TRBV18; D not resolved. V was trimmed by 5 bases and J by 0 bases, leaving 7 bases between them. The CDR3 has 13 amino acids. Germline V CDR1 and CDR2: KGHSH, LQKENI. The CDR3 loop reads CASSVGYQETQYF. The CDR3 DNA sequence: TGTGCCAGCTCAGTAGGGTACCAAGAGACCCAGTACTTC.

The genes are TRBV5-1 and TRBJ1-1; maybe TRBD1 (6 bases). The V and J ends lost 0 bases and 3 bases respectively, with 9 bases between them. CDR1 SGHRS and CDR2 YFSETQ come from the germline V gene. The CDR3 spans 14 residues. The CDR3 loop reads CASSLGGPDTEAFF. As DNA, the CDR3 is TGCGCCAGCAGCTTGGGGGGGCCGGACACTGAAGCTTTCTTT.

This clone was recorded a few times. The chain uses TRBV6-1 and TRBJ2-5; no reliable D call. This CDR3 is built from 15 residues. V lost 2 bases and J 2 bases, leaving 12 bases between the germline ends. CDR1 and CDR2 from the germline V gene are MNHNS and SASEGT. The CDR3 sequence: CASSEITLRQETQYF. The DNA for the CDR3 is TGTGCCAGCAGTGAAATAACACTGAGGCAAGAGACCCAGTACTTC.

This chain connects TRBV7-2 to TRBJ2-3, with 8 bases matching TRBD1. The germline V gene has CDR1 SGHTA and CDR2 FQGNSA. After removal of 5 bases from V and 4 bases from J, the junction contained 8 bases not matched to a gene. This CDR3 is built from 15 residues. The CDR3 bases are TGTGCCAGCAGCGCTAGACAGGGGAACGCAGATACGCAGTATTTT. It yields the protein CASSARQGNADTQYF.

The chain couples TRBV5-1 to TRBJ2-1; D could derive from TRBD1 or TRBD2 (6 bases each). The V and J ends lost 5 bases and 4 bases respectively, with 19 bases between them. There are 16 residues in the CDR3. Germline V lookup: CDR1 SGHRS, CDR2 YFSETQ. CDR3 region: CASRTNTGGGYNEQFF. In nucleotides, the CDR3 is TGCGCCAGCAGAACTAATACTGGAGGGGGGTACAATGAGCAGTTCTTC.

The CDR3 coding sequence is TGCGCCAGCAGCCAAGATGACAGGGGGTTTGACTATGGCTACACCTTC. Amino acid sequence: CASSQDDRGFDYGYTF. This chain joins TRBV4-1 and TRBJ1-2; 9 bases are a match to TRBD1. The ends lost 0 bases at V and 3 bases at J; junction bases unmatched: 5. The V gene's germline CDR1 is MGHRA and CDR2 YSYEKL. This CDR3 is built from 16 residues.

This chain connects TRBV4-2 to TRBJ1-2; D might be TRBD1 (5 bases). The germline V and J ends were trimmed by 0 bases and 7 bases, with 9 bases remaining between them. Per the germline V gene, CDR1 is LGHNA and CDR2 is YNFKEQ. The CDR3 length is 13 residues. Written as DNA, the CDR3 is TGTGCCAGCAGCCAAGATGTGGGGGTTGGCTACACCTTC. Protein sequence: CASSQDVGVGYTF.

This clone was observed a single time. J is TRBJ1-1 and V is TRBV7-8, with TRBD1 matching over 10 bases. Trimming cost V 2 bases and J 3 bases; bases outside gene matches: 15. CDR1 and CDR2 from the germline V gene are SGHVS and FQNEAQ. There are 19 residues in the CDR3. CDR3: CASSLPTPTGGRGYTEAFF. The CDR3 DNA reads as TGTGCCAGCAGCTTACCGACTCCGACAGGGGGCAGGGGGTACACTGAAGCTTTCTTT.

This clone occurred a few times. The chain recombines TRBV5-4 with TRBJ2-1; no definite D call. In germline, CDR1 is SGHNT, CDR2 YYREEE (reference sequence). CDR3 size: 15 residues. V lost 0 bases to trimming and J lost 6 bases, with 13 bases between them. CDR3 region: CASSLVGRKLNEQFF. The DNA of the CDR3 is TGTGCCAGCAGCTTGGTTGGACGGAAACTCAATGAGCAGTTCTTC. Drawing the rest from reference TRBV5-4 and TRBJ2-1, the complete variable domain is ETGVTQSPTHLIKTRGQQVTLRCSSQSGHNTVSWYQQALGQGPQFIFQYYREEENGRGNFPPRFSGLQFPNYSSELNVNALELDDSALYLCASSLVGRKLNEQFFGPGTRLTVL.

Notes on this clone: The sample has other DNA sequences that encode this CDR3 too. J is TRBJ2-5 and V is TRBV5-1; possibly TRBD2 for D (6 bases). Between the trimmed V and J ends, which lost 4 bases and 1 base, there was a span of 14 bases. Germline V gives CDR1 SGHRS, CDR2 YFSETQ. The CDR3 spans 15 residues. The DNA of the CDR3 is TGCGCCAGCAGCCCGCAGACCGGGGGCCAAGAGACCCAGTACTTC. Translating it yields CASSPQTGGQETQYF.

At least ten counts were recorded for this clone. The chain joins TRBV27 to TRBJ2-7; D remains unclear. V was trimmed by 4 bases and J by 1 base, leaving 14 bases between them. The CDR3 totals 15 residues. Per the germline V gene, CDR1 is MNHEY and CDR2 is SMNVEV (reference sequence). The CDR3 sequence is CASSWSGRFSYEQYF. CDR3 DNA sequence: TGTGCCAGCAGTTGGTCAGGACGTTTTTCCTACGAGCAGTACTTC.

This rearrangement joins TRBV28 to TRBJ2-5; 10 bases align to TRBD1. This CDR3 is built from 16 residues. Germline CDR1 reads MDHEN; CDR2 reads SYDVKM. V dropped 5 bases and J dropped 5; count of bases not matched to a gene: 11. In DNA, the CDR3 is TGTGCCAGCAGTCGGGACAGGGGCGCCTCTAGGGAGACCCAGTACTTC. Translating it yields CASSRDRGASRETQYF.